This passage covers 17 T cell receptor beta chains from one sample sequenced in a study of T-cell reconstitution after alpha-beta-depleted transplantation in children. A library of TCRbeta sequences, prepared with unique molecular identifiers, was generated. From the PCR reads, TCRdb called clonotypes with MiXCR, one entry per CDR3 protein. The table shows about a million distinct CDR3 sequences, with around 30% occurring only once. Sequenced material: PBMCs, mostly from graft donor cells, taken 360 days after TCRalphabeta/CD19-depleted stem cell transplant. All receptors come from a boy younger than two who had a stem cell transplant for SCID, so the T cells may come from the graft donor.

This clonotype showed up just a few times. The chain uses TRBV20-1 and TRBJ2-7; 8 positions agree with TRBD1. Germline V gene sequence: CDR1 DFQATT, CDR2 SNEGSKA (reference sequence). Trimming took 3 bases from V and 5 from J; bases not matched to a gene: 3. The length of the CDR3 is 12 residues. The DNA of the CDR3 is TGCAGTGCTAGGGACAGGGTCGACGAGCAGTACTTC. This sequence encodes CSARDRVDEQYF.

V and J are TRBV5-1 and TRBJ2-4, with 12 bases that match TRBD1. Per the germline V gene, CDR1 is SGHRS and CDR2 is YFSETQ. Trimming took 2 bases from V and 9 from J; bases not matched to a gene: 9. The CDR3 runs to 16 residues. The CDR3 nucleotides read TGCGCCAGCAGCTTCACCGGGACAGGGGGCGATGGCATTCAGTACTTC. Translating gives CASSFTGTGGDGIQYF.

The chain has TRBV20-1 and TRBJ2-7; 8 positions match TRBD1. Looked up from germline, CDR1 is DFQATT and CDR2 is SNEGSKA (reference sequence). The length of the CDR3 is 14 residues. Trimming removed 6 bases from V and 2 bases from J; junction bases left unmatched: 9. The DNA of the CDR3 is TGCAGTGCCCCGGCGACAGGGGACCCCTACGAGCAGTACTTC. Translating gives CSAPATGDPYEQYF.

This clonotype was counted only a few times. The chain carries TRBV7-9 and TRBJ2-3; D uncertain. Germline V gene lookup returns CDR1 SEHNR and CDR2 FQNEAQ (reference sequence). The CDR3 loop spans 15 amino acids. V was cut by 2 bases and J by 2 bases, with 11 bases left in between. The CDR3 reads CASSLLYSPTDTQYF. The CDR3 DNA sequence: TGTGCCAGCAGCTTATTATACAGCCCCACAGATACGCAGTATTTT.

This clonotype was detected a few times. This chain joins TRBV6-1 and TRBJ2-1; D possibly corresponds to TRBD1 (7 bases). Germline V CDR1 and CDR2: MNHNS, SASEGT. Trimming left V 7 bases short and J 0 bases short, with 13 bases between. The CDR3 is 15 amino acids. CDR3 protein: CASTPRGASYNEQFF. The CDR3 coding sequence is TGTGCCAGCACCCCCAGGGGGGCCTCCTACAATGAGCAGTTCTTC.

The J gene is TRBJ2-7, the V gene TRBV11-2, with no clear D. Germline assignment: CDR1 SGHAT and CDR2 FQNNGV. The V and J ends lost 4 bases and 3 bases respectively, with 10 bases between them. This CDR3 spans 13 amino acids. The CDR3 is CASSYGVHYEQYF. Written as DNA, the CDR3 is TGTGCCAGCAGCTATGGGGTACACTACGAGCAGTACTTC.

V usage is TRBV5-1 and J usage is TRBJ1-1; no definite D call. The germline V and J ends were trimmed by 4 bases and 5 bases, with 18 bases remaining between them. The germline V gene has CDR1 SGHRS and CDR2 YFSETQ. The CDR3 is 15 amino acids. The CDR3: CASSPDVGLGTEAFF. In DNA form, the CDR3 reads TGCGCCAGCAGCCCGGACGTGGGCCTAGGAACTGAAGCTTTCTTT.

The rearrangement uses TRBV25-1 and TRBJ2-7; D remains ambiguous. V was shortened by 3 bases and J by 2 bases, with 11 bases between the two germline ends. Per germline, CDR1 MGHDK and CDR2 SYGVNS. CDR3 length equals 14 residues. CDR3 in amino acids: CASSDPGLPYEQYF. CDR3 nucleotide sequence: TGTGCCAGCAGTGACCCCGGGCTCCCCTACGAGCAGTACTTC.

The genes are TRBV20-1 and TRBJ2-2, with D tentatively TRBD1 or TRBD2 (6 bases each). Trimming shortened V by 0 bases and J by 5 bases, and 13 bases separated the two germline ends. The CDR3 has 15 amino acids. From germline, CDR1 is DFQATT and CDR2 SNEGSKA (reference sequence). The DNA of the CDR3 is TGCAGTGCTAGAGATGGGCAGGGGAGGACCGGGGAGCTGTTTTTT. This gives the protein CSARDGQGRTGELFF.

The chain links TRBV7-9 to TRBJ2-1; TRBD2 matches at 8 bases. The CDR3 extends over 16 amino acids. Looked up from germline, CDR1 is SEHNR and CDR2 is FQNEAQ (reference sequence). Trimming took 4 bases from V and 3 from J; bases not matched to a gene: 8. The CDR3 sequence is CASSSIPGTSYNEQFF. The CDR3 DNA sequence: TGTGCCAGCAGCTCTATTCCCGGGACTAGCTACAATGAGCAGTTCTTC.

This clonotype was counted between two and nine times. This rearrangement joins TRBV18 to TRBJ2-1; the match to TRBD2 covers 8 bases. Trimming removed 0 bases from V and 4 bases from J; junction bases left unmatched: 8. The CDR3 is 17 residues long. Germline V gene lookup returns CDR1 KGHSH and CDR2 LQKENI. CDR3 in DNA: TGTGCCAGCTCACCACCTAGCGGGGATGCGGGTTACAATGAGCAGTTCTTC. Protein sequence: CASSPPSGDAGYNEQFF.

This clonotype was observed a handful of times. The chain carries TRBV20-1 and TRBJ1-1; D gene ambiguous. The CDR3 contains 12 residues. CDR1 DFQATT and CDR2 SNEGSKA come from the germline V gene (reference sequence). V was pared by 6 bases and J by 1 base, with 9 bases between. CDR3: CSALDGNTEAFF. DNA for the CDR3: TGCAGTGCGTTGGACGGGAACACTGAAGCTTTCTTT.

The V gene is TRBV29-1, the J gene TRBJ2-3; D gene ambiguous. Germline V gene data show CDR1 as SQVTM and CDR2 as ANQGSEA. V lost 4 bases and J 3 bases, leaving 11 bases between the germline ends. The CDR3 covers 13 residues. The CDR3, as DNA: TGCAGCGTTGGGTCATCCAATACAGATACGCAGTATTTT. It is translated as CSVGSSNTDTQYF.

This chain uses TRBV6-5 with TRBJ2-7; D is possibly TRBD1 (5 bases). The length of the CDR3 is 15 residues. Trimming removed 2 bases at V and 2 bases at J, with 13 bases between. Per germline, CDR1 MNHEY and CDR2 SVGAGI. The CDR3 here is CASSYDPYRTYEQYF. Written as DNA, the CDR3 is TGTGCCAGCAGTTACGACCCATACAGGACCTACGAGCAGTACTTC.

CDR3 DNA: TGTGCCAGCAGCTTTCCTGGTAAGGGACAAGAGACCCAGTACTTC. This codes for CASSFPGKGQETQYF. The chain combines TRBV7-2 with TRBJ2-5, with unresolved D. The ends were cut back, 3 bases at V and 2 bases at J, with 13 bases in the middle. The CDR3 length is 15 residues. Per the germline V gene, CDR1 is SGHTA and CDR2 is FQGNSA.

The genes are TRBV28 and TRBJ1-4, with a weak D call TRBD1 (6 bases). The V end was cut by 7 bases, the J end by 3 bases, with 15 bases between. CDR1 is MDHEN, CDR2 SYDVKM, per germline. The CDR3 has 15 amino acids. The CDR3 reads CASIETGAANEKLFF. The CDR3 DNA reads TGTGCCAGCATCGAAACGGGGGCAGCTAATGAAAAACTGTTTTTT.

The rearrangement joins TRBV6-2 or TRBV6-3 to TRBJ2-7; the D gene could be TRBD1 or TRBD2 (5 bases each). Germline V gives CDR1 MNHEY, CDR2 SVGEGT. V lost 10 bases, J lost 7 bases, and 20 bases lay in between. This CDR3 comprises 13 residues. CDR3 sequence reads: CATRFFTGQEQYF. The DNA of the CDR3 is TGTGCCACCAGATTTTTCACGGGGCAAGAGCAGTACTTC.